This paragraph reports one TCR beta chain. The target antigen is unknown. The sample is drawn from a study of shared clonotypes between healthy human individuals. Study results and caveats: An effect of sequencing depth on clonotype sharing among donors was expected.

Profiled with immunoSEQ multiplex PCR; TCRdb holds only in-frame clones, not every one. The sample contains millions of clones, 90% to 95% of which appear only once. V was clipped by 8 bases and J by 3 bases; unmatched bases: 4. Germline V gene lookup returns CDR1 ENHRY and CDR2 SYGVKD. This CDR3 contains 13 residues. The clonotype was recovered from a man in his late teens or twenties in good health. The sequencing input was naive CD4+ T cells sorted from blood. As for subset: CD45RA+ positively selected. This rearrangement joins TRBV10-3 to TRBJ1-5, with 7 nucleotides matching TRBD1. The DNA for the CDR3 is TGTGCCATCGCCGGACAGGTCAATCAGCCCCAGCATTTT. Its translation is CAIAGQVNQPQHF.